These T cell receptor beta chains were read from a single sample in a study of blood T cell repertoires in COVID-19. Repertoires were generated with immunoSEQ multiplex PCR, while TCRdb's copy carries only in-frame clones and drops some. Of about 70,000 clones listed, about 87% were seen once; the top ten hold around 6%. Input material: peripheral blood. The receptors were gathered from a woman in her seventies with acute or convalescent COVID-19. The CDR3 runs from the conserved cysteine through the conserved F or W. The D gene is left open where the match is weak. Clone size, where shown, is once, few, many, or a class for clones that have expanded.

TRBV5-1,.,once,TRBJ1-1,CASSLYMGRDASSEAFF,TGCGCCAGCAGCTTGTATATGGGGAGGGACGCAAGCAGTGAAGCTTTCTTT
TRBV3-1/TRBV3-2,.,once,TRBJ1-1,CASSQEQRAFF,TGTGCCAGCAGCCAAGAACAGAGAGCTTTCTTT
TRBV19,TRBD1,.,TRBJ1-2,CASSPMTGGNYGYTF,TGTGCCAGTAGCCCCATGACAGGGGGCAACTATGGCTACACCTTC
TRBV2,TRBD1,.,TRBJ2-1,CASSGQGGRSEQFF,TGTGCCAGCAGTGGACAGGGGGGCAGGAGTGAGCAGTTCTTC
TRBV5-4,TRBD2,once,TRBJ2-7,CASSFGLAGPTYEQYF,TGTGCCAGCAGCTTTGGGTTAGCGGGACCTACCTACGAGCAGTACTTC
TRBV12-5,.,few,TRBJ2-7,CASGGTRRALEQYF,TGTGCTAGTGGTGGAACGAGGAGGGCCTTGGAGCAGTACTTC
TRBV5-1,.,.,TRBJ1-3,CASSLGEATGNTIYF,TGCGCCAGCAGCTTGGGCGAGGCTACGGGAAACACCATATATTTT
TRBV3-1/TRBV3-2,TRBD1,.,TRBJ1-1,CASSLQGAGGNTEAFF,TGTGCCAGCAGCCTACAGGGGGCGGGCGGGAACACTGAAGCTTTCTTT
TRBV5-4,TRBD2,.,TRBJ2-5,CASSPSGRAGETQYF,TGTGCCAGCAGCCCTAGCGGGAGGGCCGGGGAGACCCAGTACTTC
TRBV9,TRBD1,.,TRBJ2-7,CASSSSGGAASYEQYF,TGTGCCAGCAGCTCATCAGGGGGCGCTGCCTCCTACGAGCAGTACTTC
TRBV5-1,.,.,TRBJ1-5,CASSPLGAGQPQHF,TGCGCCAGCAGCCCGCTTGGGGCCGGGCAGCCCCAGCATTTT
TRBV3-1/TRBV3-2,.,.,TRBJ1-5,CASSQRQGNQPQHF,TGTGCCAGCAGCCAGAGACAGGGCAATCAGCCCCAGCATTTT
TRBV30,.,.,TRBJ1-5,CAWSVLAANQPQHF,TGTGCCTGGAGTGTATTGGCGGCAAATCAGCCCCAGCATTTT
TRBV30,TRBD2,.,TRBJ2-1,CAWSVVGLADLEQFF,TGTGCCTGGAGTGTAGTGGGACTAGCGGACCTCGAGCAGTTCTTC